The 21 T cell receptor beta chains in this list originate from one sample, sequenced in a study of T cell clonality in common variable immunodeficiency. General study results and limits: In common variable immunodeficiency, TCR beta chains reportedly carried fewer deletions and N-nucleotide insertions.

Here immunoSEQ multiplex PCR was the method, and the copy in TCRdb shows in-frame clones only, minus some. This sample carries fewer than 25,000 clones, none of them present only once. Their cognate antigens are unknown. Sequencing used peripheral blood mononuclear cells. Source of these receptors: a human donor with common variable immunodeficiency.

As for this clone: The CDR3 goes on 3 residues after the read ends, and that part is filled in from the germline J gene. This sequence joins TRBV7-7 and TRBJ1-4, with 7 positions matching TRBD1. Per the germline V gene, CDR1 is SSHAT and CDR2 is FNYEAQ (reference sequence). CDR3 length: 15 amino acids. V shed 1 base, J shed 3 bases, and the junction held 2 bases outside the gene matches. Partial CDR3 DNA: TGTGCCAGCAGCTTAGGAGGGGGCTCTAATGAAAAA. It codes for CASSLGGGSNEK. The CDR3 in its entirety is CASSLGGGSNEKLFF.

This clone was detected ten times or more. The read comes to an end 3 residues before the CDR3 does, leaving the germline J gene to fill in the end. The rearrangement joins TRBV20-1 to TRBJ1-2; TRBD1 aligns across 9 bases. Germline V gives CDR1 DFQATT, CDR2 SNEGSKA (reference sequence). The CDR3 is 14 residues long. V dropped 5 bases and J dropped 5; count of bases not matched to a gene: 9. CDR3 protein: CSAGTGQIGYGYTF. The part of the CDR3 DNA that was read is TGCAGTGCTGGGACAGGGCAGATTGGATATGGC.

As concerns this clone: At one end the junction does not follow the germline gene, possibly because of a read error. The CDR3 end is not reached by the read, which stops 3 residues before it; the germline J gene fills it in. The chain couples TRBV19 to TRBJ1-1, with D hard to call. This CDR3 region has 16 residues. CDR1 is LNHDA, CDR2 SQIVND, per germline (reference sequence). The CDR3 DNA, read in part, is TGTGCCAGTAGCATAGATAGACGGGGTAGGAACACTGAA. Protein product: CASSIDRRGRNTE. The CDR3 reads in full as CASSIDRRGRNTEAFF.

This clone turned up a few times. The observed sequence ends 3 residues before the CDR3 terminus, with the missing tail filled in from the germline J gene. The chain recombines TRBV7-2 with TRBJ1-1, with D tentatively TRBD1 (6 bases). This CDR3 is 14 amino acids long. Germline assignment: CDR1 SGHTA and CDR2 FQGNSA. V lost 5 bases and J lost 4, with 14 bases in between. The chain's CDR3 is CASSRPGVGTEAFF. The sequenced CDR3 bases are TGTGCCAGCAGCCGCCCAGGGGTAGGCACTGAA.

This CDR3 is CASSYGTQNTGELFF. Incomplete CDR3 DNA: TGTGCCAGCAGTTACGGGACACAGAACACCGGGGAG. The chain recombines TRBV6-2 or TRBV6-3 with TRBJ2-2; tentatively, D is TRBD1 (6 bases). Coverage ceases 3 residues before the CDR3 finishes, and the germline J gene fills in the end. The germline V gene encodes CDR1 MNHEY and CDR2 SVGEGT. The CDR3 has 15 amino acids. The V gene lost 2 bases and the J gene lost 1 base, with 8 bases spanning the gap.

Details on this clone: The CDR3 end is not reached by the read, which stops 3 residues before it; the germline J gene fills it in. The rearrangement joins TRBV30 to TRBJ1-2; TRBD1 is a possible D gene (5 bases). The CDR3 extends over 11 amino acids. Germline V gives CDR1 GTSNPN, CDR2 SVGIG (reference sequence). The CDR3 is CAWREGVGYTF. The sequenced CDR3 bases are TGTGCCTGGAGAGAAGGGGTCGGC.

This clone was found many times. The junction shows a germline mismatch at one end, possibly a read error. With the read ending 3 residues before the CDR3 end, the germline J gene is used to fill in that end. V usage is TRBV14 and J usage is TRBJ1-2; the D gene is possibly TRBD1 (5 bases). The CDR3 loop spans 12 amino acids. Per the germline V gene, CDR1 is SGHDN and CDR2 is FVKESK. CDR3 region: CVSSPLLGDYTF. CDR3 DNA, as far as it was read: TGTGTCAGCAGCCCTCTCCTAGGGGAC.

At least ten counts were recorded for this clone. The read falls 3 residues short of the CDR3 end, and the missing part is taken from the germline J gene. The chain carries TRBV5-1 and TRBJ1-5; possible D gene TRBD1, 5 bases. The CDR3 is made up of 14 amino acids. The germline V gene encodes CDR1 SGHRS and CDR2 YFSETQ. V dropped 0 bases and J dropped 2 bases, with 6 bases sitting between them. The covered CDR3 bases are TGCGCCAGCAGCTTGGGGGGCGGCAATCAGCCC. Translated, it gives CASSLGGGNQP. The entire CDR3 sequence reads CASSLGGGNQPQHF. The whole variable domain, remainder taken from reference TRBV5-1 and TRBJ1-5, is KAGVTQTPRYLIKTRGQQVTLSCSPISGHRSVSWYQQTPGQGLQFLFEYFSETQRNKGNFPGRFSGRQFSNSRSEMNVSTLELGDSALYLCASSLGGGNQPQHFGDGTRLSIL.

This clone was counted between two and nine times. The read falls 3 residues short of the CDR3 end, and the missing part is taken from the germline J gene. The chain couples TRBV7-6 to TRBJ2-5; 8 positions match TRBD1. CDR1 and CDR2 from the germline V gene are SGHVS and FNYEAQ. V lost 5 bases, J lost 4 bases, and 12 bases stayed unmatched. The CDR3 length is 16 residues. CDR3 in amino acids: CASSRNPGGEAETQYF. Incomplete CDR3 DNA: TGTGCCAGCAGCCGCAACCCAGGGGGCGAGGCAGAGACC.

In regard to this clone: The read ends 3 residues early relative to the CDR3; the germline J gene fills the gap. The V gene is TRBV6-1, the J gene TRBJ2-3, with 10 bases fitting TRBD2. V dropped 3 bases and J dropped 5; count of bases not matched to a gene: 8. The CDR3 extends over 16 amino acids. CDR1 and CDR2 (germline): MNHNS, SASEGT. CDR3 bases read: TGTGCCAGCAGTGAGGTCCTAGCGGGAGTGAAAGATACG. This sequence encodes CASSEVLAGVKDT. The entire CDR3 is CASSEVLAGVKDTQYF.

The DNA read from the CDR3 is TGTGCCAGCAGCAGCCGGACTAGCCACGAG. Protein product: CASSSRTSHE. The entire CDR3 sequence reads CASSSRTSHEQYF. This chain joins TRBV2 and TRBJ2-7, with 8 positions matching TRBD2. The sequenced fragment ends 3 residues before the CDR3 boundary, so the rest is inferred from the germline J gene. V lost 6 bases and J lost 5; bases outside the gene matches: 6. Germline V gene sequence: CDR1 SNHLY, CDR2 FYNNEI. The CDR3 extends over 13 amino acids. The whole variable domain, filled in from reference TRBV2 and TRBJ2-7, reads EPEVTQTPSHQVTQMGQEVILRCVPISNHLYFYWYRQILGQKVEFLVSFYNNEISEKSEIFDDQFSVERPDGSNFTLKIRSTKLEDSAMYFCASSSRTSHEQYFGPGTRLTVT.

Details on this clone: The read halts 3 residues ahead of the CDR3 end, with the missing end drawn from the germline J gene. The gene calls are TRBV18 and TRBJ1-5, with TRBD1 identical over 9 bases. Germline CDR1 reads KGHSH; CDR2 reads LQKENI. This CDR3 has 16 residues. The V gene end was trimmed by 3 bases and the J gene end by 6 bases; junction bases not matched to a gene: 9. CDR3 loop: CASSPIETGGSQPQHF. CDR3 DNA (partial): TGTGCCAGCTCACCGATAGAAACAGGGGGCAGTCAGCCC. Full variable domain (remainder filled in from reference TRBV18 and TRBJ1-5): NAGVMQNPRHLVRRRGQEARLRCSPMKGHSHVYWYRQLPEEGLKFMVYLQKENIIDESGMPKERFSAEFPKEGPSILRIQQVVRGDSAAYFCASSPIETGGSQPQHFGDGTRLSIL.

This clone came up a few times. The CDR3 is cut off 3 residues early in the read; its end comes from the germline J gene. This sequence joins TRBV11-2 and TRBJ2-7; 7 nucleotides match TRBD2. Germline CDR1 SGHAT, CDR2 FQNNGV. The V gene end was trimmed by 7 bases and the J gene end by 5 bases; junction bases not matched to a gene: 11. The CDR3 length is 14 residues. Here the CDR3 reads CASTLWVAGNEQYF. The sequenced CDR3 bases are TGTGCCAGCACCCTATGGGTAGCGGGTAACGAG.

This clone is labeled medium-sized. The CDR3 is CASTPKGGDSWWNQPQHF. CDR3 DNA, as far as it was read: TGCGCCAGCACCCCTAAGGGAGGGGATAGTTGGTGGAATCAGCCC. The V gene is TRBV10-1, the J gene TRBJ1-5; D possibly corresponds to TRBD1 (5 bases). The CDR3 end is not reached by the read, which stops 3 residues before it; the germline J gene fills it in. Germline V lookup: CDR1 WNHNN, CDR2 SYGVQD (reference sequence). This CDR3 is 18 amino acids long. Trimming removed 7 bases from V and 4 bases from J, with 26 bases in between.

There are many counts of this clone. Coverage ceases 3 residues before the CDR3 finishes, and the germline J gene fills in the end. J is TRBJ1-3 and V is TRBV5-6, with D maybe TRBD1 (5 bases). The V and J ends lost 5 bases and 2 bases respectively, with 11 bases between them. Germline CDR1 and CDR2: SGHDT and YYEEEE. The CDR3 consists of 14 residues. This CDR3 reads CASSYTGPGNTIYF. The CDR3 DNA, read in part, is TGTGCCAGCAGTTATACAGGACCTGGAAACACC.

This clone was counted a few times. Read sequence stops 3 residues before the CDR3 end, and the germline J gene provides the missing end. The chain has TRBV2 and TRBJ1-1; D remains unclear. Germline V lookup: CDR1 SNHLY, CDR2 FYNNEI. The CDR3 runs to 12 residues. V was clipped by 6 bases and J by 1 base, with 6 bases between them. The CDR3 loop reads CASSNSNTEAFF. The sequenced part of the CDR3 DNA is TGTGCCAGCAGCAACTCGAACACTGAA.

As to this clone: The sequenced fragment ends 3 residues before the CDR3 boundary, so the rest is inferred from the germline J gene. This sequence joins TRBV7-8 and TRBJ2-1; TRBD2 might be the D (5 bases). Per germline, CDR1 SGHVS and CDR2 FQNEAQ. This CDR3 is built from 16 residues. With 1 base removed from V and 4 bases from J, the gap between germline ends came to 14 bases. CDR3 region: CASSLVYGDLYNEQFF. The covered CDR3 bases are TGTGCCAGCAGCTTAGTTTACGGGGATCTTTACAATGAG.

As to this clone: The missing CDR3 end, 3 residues past where the read stops, is filled in from the germline J gene. The chain links TRBV7-6 to TRBJ2-7; 8 nucleotides agree with TRBD1. V was clipped by 5 bases and J by 2 bases; unmatched bases: 5. The CDR3 covers 14 residues. Germline-derived CDR1 and CDR2 are SGHVS and FNYEAQ. CDR3: CASSQGQGAYEQYF. The CDR3 bases that were read are TGTGCCAGCAGCCAAGGACAGGGAGCCTACGAG.

In its sample, this clone was seen a few times. The CDR3 end falls 3 residues outside the read, so it is completed with the germline J gene. This sequence joins TRBV7-2 and TRBJ1-2; D perhaps matches TRBD1 (5 bases). CDR1 SGHTA and CDR2 FQGNSA come from the germline V gene. The length of the CDR3 is 13 residues. V was shortened by 6 bases and J by 7 bases, with 15 bases between the two germline ends. CDR3 region: CASRYDSYGGYTF. The covered CDR3 bases are TGTGCCAGCAGATACGACAGCTACGGTGGC.

Comment on this clone: The read falls 3 residues short of the CDR3 end, and the missing part is taken from the germline J gene. The rearrangement joins TRBV6-2 or TRBV6-3 to TRBJ1-5, with a possible D match to TRBD1 (6 bases). This CDR3 comprises 15 residues. The germline CDR1 and CDR2 sequences are MNHEY and SVGEGT. The V gene lost 5 bases and the J gene lost 3 bases, with 14 bases spanning the gap. Incomplete CDR3 DNA: TGTGCCAGCAGTATCTTGGACAGCTACAATCAGCCC. This gives the protein CASSILDSYNQP. The entire CDR3 reads CASSILDSYNQPQHF.

Comments on this clone: The read finishes 3 residues shy of the CDR3 end, and the germline J gene is used to complete it. The chain couples TRBV2 to TRBJ1-3, with D unresolved. V lost 0 bases and J lost 4, with 7 bases in between. The CDR3 runs to 14 residues. The germline V gene encodes CDR1 SNHLY and CDR2 FYNNEI. CDR3 DNA, as far as it was read: TGTGCCAGCAGTGAAGCCCCGGTAGGAAACACC. This encodes CASSEAPVGNT. The complete CDR3 sequence is CASSEAPVGNTIYF.